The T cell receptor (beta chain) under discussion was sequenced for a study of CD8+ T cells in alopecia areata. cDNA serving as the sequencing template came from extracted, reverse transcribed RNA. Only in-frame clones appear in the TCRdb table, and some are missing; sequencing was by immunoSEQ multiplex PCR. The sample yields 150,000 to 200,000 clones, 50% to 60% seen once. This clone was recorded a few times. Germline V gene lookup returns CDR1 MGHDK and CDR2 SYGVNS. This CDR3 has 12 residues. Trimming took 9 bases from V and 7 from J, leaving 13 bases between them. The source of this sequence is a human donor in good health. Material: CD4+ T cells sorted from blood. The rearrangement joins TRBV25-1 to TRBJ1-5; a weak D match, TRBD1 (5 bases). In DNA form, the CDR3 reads TGTGCCAGTTCAGGGTCGGGACAGCCCCAGCATTTT. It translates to CASSGSGQPQHF.